The TCR beta chain under discussion was sequenced for a study of technical replicates of blood from a few donors (dated by TCRdb to 2015 to 2018). As to this clone: It lacks a known antigen. No quality values exist for individual bases; no much larger clone is one base distant.

The CDR3 contains 15 residues, cysteine and phenylalanine counted. Just CDR3 DNA is preserved here, 45 bases in frame from base 1. CDR1 and CDR2 are drawn from the germline V gene: SGHVS, FQNEAQ. Trimming leaves V shorter by 1 base and J shorter by 5 bases, with the junction holding 4 bases beyond the gene matches. Receptor libraries were prepared by the immunoSEQ multiplex PCR assay. Held by TCRdb, this immuneACCESS table contains in-frame sequences only and omits some clones. Under half of the omission traces to an unresolved V gene where checked; the cause of the rest is unknown. The sample yields approximately 59,000 clones; more than 75% were counted once. The ten largest make up roughly 5% of the sample.

The sample was PBMCs. The chain employs TRBV7-8 and TRBJ1-4; the central 7 bases match TRBD1. This TCR was sampled from a human donor in good health. Some clones in this sample may be carry-over from other donors' samples. The sequenced DNA: TGTGCCAGCAGCTTAGAACAGGGGAGAAATGAAAAACTGTTTTTT. Translated, it gives CASSLEQGRNEKLFF.